These 22 T cell receptor beta chains were all obtained from the same sample, sequenced in a study of T-cell reconstitution after alpha-beta-depleted transplantation in children. Using unique molecular identifiers, the investigators prepared the TCRbeta library. MiXCR was run by TCRdb on the PCR reads, yielding one entry per CDR3 protein. The sample records around 600,000 distinct CDR3 sequences, more than 20% being singletons. The source material was PBMCs, mostly from graft donor cells, sampled 360 days after TCRalphabeta/CD19-depleted stem cell transplant. The receptors stem from a boy less than two years old who had a stem cell transplant for acute myeloid leukemia, so the T cells may come from the graft donor.

Many counts were recorded for this clonotype. This chain links TRBV12-3 or TRBV12-4 with TRBJ2-3; weak D call: TRBD1 (7 bases). V was shortened by 3 bases and J by 4 bases, with 17 bases between the two germline ends. The CDR3 runs to 16 residues. The CDR3 region has the DNA TGTGCCAGCAGTTTGACTAGGGGGCGCCTGTCAGATACGCAGTATTTT. Translated: CASSLTRGRLSDTQYF.

The chain links TRBV12-5 to TRBJ1-5, with 7 bases matching TRBD1. The CDR3 extends over 15 amino acids. V lost 5 bases and J lost 3; bases outside the gene matches: 7. CDR1 is LGHNT and CDR2 is FRNRAP in the germline V gene. The CDR3 coding sequence is TGTGCTAGTGGTGAAGGGACAGCCCTCAATCAGCCCCAGCATTTT. Translation gives CASGEGTALNQPQHF.

This clonotype was recorded many times. This chain uses TRBV20-1 with TRBJ2-7, with 8 bases that match TRBD1. This CDR3 is built from 15 residues. V lost 6 bases to trimming and J lost 5 bases; unmatched junction nucleotides: 15. Germline V gene sequence: CDR1 DFQATT, CDR2 SNEGSKA (reference sequence). The CDR3 is CSAPTRTGIGDEQYF. The CDR3 bases are TGCAGTGCCCCGACTCGGACAGGGATAGGGGACGAGCAGTACTTC.

There are many counts of this clonotype. The gene calls are TRBV5-1 and TRBJ1-6, with 7 bases fitting TRBD1. Per germline, CDR1 SGHRS and CDR2 YFSETQ. This CDR3 spans 15 amino acids. V lost 1 base to trimming and J lost 7 bases; unmatched junction nucleotides: 5. This chain's CDR3 is CASSLREQGNSPLHF. DNA for the CDR3: TGCGCCAGCAGCTTGAGGGAACAGGGGAATTCACCCCTCCACTTT. Full variable domain (missing parts from reference TRBV5-1 and TRBJ1-6): KAGVTQTPRYLIKTRGQQVTLSCSPISGHRSVSWYQQTPGQGLQFLFEYFSETQRNKGNFPGRFSGRQFSNSRSEMNVSTLELGDSALYLCASSLREQGNSPLHFGNGTRLTVT.

At least ten counts were recorded for this clonotype. The DNA of the CDR3 is TGTGCCAGCAGTGACCCTAGCGGGGGGCACTACGAGCAGTACTTC. This translates into CASSDPSGGHYEQYF. The chain couples TRBV2 to TRBJ2-7, with 11 bases lining up with TRBD2. Germline assignment: CDR1 SNHLY and CDR2 FYNNEI. CDR3 size: 15 residues. V dropped 3 bases and J dropped 3; count of bases not matched to a gene: 4.

This clonotype was observed many times. The chain is built from TRBV18 and TRBJ1-4, with a tentative D call TRBD1 (5 bases). Germline CDR1 and CDR2: KGHSH and LQKENI. CDR3 size: 15 residues. V was pared by 4 bases and J by 8 bases, with 17 bases between. In DNA, the CDR3 is TGTGCCAGCTCACAAAGACCTATATGGGGCGAAAAACTGTTTTTT. This codes for CASSQRPIWGEKLFF. Looking up the rest from reference TRBV18 and TRBJ1-4 gives the full variable domain: NAGVMQNPRHLVRRRGQEARLRCSPMKGHSHVYWYRQLPEEGLKFMVYLQKENIIDESGMPKERFSAEFPKEGPSILRIQQVVRGDSAAYFCASSQRPIWGEKLFFGSGTQLSVL.

This clonotype was recorded at least ten times. This chain uses TRBV5-1 with TRBJ1-2; D is perhaps TRBD1 (5 bases). Germline values: CDR1 SGHRS, CDR2 YFSETQ. Trimming left V 2 bases short and J 2 bases short, with 7 bases between. The CDR3 loop spans 13 amino acids. CDR3 in amino acids: CASSFTGNYGYTF. The CDR3 DNA reads TGCGCCAGCAGCTTTACAGGAAACTATGGCTACACCTTC.

The chain links TRBV20-1 to TRBJ2-2; TRBD2 matches 11 bases. The V gene end was trimmed by 3 bases and the J gene end by 5 bases; junction bases not matched to a gene: 2. Germline V lookup: CDR1 DFQATT, CDR2 SNEGSKA (reference sequence). The CDR3 is made up of 14 amino acids. This CDR3 is CSARTSGVTGELFF. The CDR3 region has the DNA TGCAGTGCTAGGACTAGCGGGGTAACCGGGGAGCTGTTTTTT.

This clonotype has a count of ten or more. The chain has TRBV20-1 and TRBJ2-1; 12 bases align to TRBD2. CDR1 DFQATT and CDR2 SNEGSKA come from the germline V gene (reference sequence). J gave up 8 bases and V 1 base, and 6 bases lay outside the gene matches. The CDR3 sequence is 15 residues long. The CDR3 coding sequence is TGCAGTGCTAGAGCATCTAGCGGGGGGGCTTATGAGCAGTTCTTC. Protein: CSARASSGGAYEQFF.

This clonotype occurred many times. V gene TRBV5-5 combines with J gene TRBJ1-5, with a possible D match to TRBD1 (6 bases). Trimming cost V 0 bases and J 4 bases, with 8 bases left between them. Germline assignment: CDR1 SGHKS and CDR2 YYEKEE (reference sequence). The CDR3 sequence is 14 residues long. CDR3 amino acids: CASSLERGNQPQHF. The CDR3, as DNA: TGTGCCAGCAGCTTGGAGAGGGGGAATCAGCCCCAGCATTTT.

The table lists this clonotype with a few counts. The rearrangement links TRBV11-2 to TRBJ1-2; 7 nucleotides line up with TRBD1. V lost 4 bases, J lost 4 bases, and 6 bases stayed unmatched. The germline V gene has CDR1 SGHAT and CDR2 FQNNGV. The CDR3 is made up of 14 amino acids. The chain's CDR3 is CASSSTGDGYGYTF. The CDR3 DNA follows: TGTGCCAGCAGCTCCACAGGGGACGGCTATGGCTACACCTTC.

This clonotype was seen repeatedly, ten times or more. The genes are TRBV29-1 and TRBJ2-3; the D is unclear. Germline V CDR1 and CDR2: SQVTM, ANQGSEA. The CDR3 totals 14 residues. V was shortened by 1 base and J by 3 bases, with 11 bases between the two germline ends. DNA for the CDR3: TGCAGCGTTGAAGTTCGTCAGCATACAGATACGCAGTATTTT. Translated: CSVEVRQHTDTQYF.

This clonotype has just a few counts. The chain links TRBV6-1 to TRBJ2-3, with 14 bases matching TRBD2. V dropped 5 bases and J dropped 6; count of bases not matched to a gene: 4. The CDR3 totals 15 residues. Germline V gene lookup returns CDR1 MNHNS and CDR2 SASEGT. In DNA, the CDR3 is TGTGCCAGCAGTATGGGACTAGCGGGGGAGGATACGCAGTATTTT. Its protein product is CASSMGLAGEDTQYF.

The chain links TRBV6-5 to TRBJ2-7; D is possibly TRBD1 (6 bases). Trimming pared 0 bases from V and 0 bases from J, leaving 9 bases between. The CDR3 has 15 amino acids. The germline gives CDR1 MNHEY, CDR2 SVGAGI. The CDR3 nucleotides are TGTGCCAGCAGTTACTCCGACAGGCCCTCCTACGAGCAGTACTTC. It encodes CASSYSDRPSYEQYF.

The V gene is TRBV27, the J gene TRBJ2-2; 8 bases map to TRBD1. Germline values: CDR1 MNHEY, CDR2 SMNVEV (reference sequence). The CDR3 loop spans 14 amino acids. Trimming at V came to 8 bases and at J to 0 bases, leaving 2 bases not matched to a gene. DNA of the CDR3: TGTGCCAGCCAGACAGGGGCGAACACCGGGGAGCTGTTTTTT. Amino acid sequence: CASQTGANTGELFF.

The genes are TRBV20-1 and TRBJ1-2; D gene ambiguous. Trimming left V 6 bases short and J 5 bases short, with 13 bases between. The germline V gene encodes CDR1 DFQATT and CDR2 SNEGSKA (reference sequence). The CDR3 runs to 12 residues. The CDR3 protein is CSAGPRLYGYTF. CDR3 bases: TGCAGTGCCGGACCTAGGCTTTATGGCTACACCTTC.

This clonotype was seen more than once but under ten times. The chain couples TRBV20-1 to TRBJ2-3; either TRBD1 or TRBD2 may fit D (5 bases each). V lost 6 bases and J lost 0, with 16 bases in between. Germline assignment: CDR1 DFQATT and CDR2 SNEGSKA (reference sequence). The CDR3 length is 15 residues. CDR3 protein: CSAFARWGSTDTQYF. DNA of the CDR3: TGCAGTGCGTTCGCCCGGTGGGGGAGCACAGATACGCAGTATTTT.

The chain carries TRBV3-1 and TRBJ2-3; D possibly uses TRBD1 or TRBD2 (5 bases each). Germline V gives CDR1 LGHDT, CDR2 YNNKEL (reference sequence). This CDR3 has 14 residues. With 4 bases removed from V and 8 bases from J, the gap between germline ends came to 16 bases. This chain's CDR3 is CASSLGTGPATQYF. The CDR3 coding sequence is TGTGCCAGCAGCCTAGGGACCGGGCCAGCTACGCAGTATTTT.

V gene TRBV21-1 combines with J gene TRBJ1-5; whether TRBD1, the table's D call, matches the DNA was not checked. TRBV21-1 counts as a pseudogene. This CDR3 has 17 amino acids. The CDR3 reads CASSKSGENISTQPQHF. CDR3 DNA: TGTGCCAGCAGCAAATCAGGGGAGAATATCAGTACTCAGCCCCAGCATTTT.

At least ten counts were recorded for this clonotype. This sequence joins TRBV20-1 and TRBJ2-3; D is unclear. The CDR3 totals 10 residues. In germline, CDR1 is DFQATT, CDR2 SNEGSKA (reference sequence). Trimming removed 6 bases at V and 5 bases at J, with 6 bases between. The CDR3 nucleotides read TGCAGTGCCTTGGGAGATACGCAGTATTTT. Protein sequence: CSALGDTQYF.

The chain joins TRBV2 to TRBJ2-5, with 7 nucleotides matching TRBD1. J gave up 2 bases and V 6 bases, and 6 bases lay outside the gene matches. The CDR3 runs to 14 residues. Looked up from germline, CDR1 is SNHLY and CDR2 is FYNNEI. For the CDR3, the DNA is TGTGCCAGCAGCGACATGACAGGGCAAGAGACCCAGTACTTC. The encoded protein is CASSDMTGQETQYF.

Concerning this clonotype: Just one base apart from a much larger clone, this may be a read error. The CDR3 loop is CAISFQRGDPGGTDTQYF. The DNA for the CDR3 is TGTGCCATCAGTTTCCAACGGGGGGACCCGGGGGGAACAGATACGCAGTATTTT. The chain couples TRBV12-3 or TRBV12-4 to TRBJ2-3; 7 nucleotides line up with TRBD2. The CDR3 length is 18 residues.